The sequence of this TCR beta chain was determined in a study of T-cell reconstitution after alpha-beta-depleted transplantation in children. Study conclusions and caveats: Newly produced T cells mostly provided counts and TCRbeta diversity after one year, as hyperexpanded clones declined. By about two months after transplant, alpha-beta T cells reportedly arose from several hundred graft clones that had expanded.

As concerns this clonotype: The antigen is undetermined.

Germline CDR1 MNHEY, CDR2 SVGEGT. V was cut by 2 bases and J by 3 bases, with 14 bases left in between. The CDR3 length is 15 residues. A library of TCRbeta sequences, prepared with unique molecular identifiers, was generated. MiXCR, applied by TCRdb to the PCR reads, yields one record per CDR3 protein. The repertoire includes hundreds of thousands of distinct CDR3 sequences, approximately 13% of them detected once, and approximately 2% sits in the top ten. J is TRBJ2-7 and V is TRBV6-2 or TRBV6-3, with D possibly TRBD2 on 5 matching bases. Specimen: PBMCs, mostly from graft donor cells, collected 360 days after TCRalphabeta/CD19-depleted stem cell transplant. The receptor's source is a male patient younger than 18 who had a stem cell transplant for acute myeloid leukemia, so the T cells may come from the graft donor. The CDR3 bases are TGTGCCAGCAGTTACGAGGGTCAAGCCTACTACGAGCAGTACTTC. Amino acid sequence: CASSYEGQAYYEQYF.